This TCR beta chain was sequenced during a study of T cell repertoires in cytomegalovirus infection. About the research overall: The public TCR beta signatures pointed to both CMV infection and matching HLA type.

The table lists this clonotype with a few counts. Antigen: not known. TCRdb reprocessed the reads via MiXCR and lists one record per CDR3 protein. The data show around 200,000 distinct CDR3 sequences, with about 40% seen just once and 55% to 60% held by the top ten. Study conclusions and caveats: Identification of carriers of CMV plus the relevant HLA was performed using cumulative public TCR beta family frequency. In two of eight donors, the top clonotype was HLA-C-restricted CMV-specific.

This TCR came from a human donor in good health (CMV status not recorded). Some clones in this sample may be carry-over from other donors' samples. Sequenced material: CD8+ T cells from cultured PBMCs, taken from culture after CMV antigen stimulation.

CDR3 coding DNA: TGTGCCACCAGCAGAGGACTAGCGGGATCCTACGAGCAGTACTTC. Translating it yields CATSRGLAGSYEQYF. The rearrangement links TRBV15 to TRBJ2-7, with TRBD2 identical over 11 bases. J gave up 1 base and V 1 base, and 0 bases lay outside the gene matches. This CDR3 comprises 15 residues. CDR1 LNHNV and CDR2 YYDKDF come from the germline V gene (reference sequence).